This TCR beta chain was captured by sequencing in a study of T-cell memory formation after mild COVID-19. The study's findings and limits: There was no confirmation that second-wave clones peaking on day 37 were SARS-CoV-2 specific. Cross-reactive memory seemingly joined, as some responding clones were found in pre-infection memory. Chiefly within CM and EM were the contracting CD4+ clones; CD8+ ones were within EMRA.

The ends were cut back, 3 bases at V and 8 bases at J, with 14 bases in the middle. There are 14 residues in the CDR3. This clonotype was observed a few times. As yet, its antigen is unknown. TCRdb analysed the 5' RACE reads with MiXCR anew, one entry per CDR3 protein. The sample records 120,000 to 150,000 distinct CDR3 sequences, roughly a fifth being singletons. J is TRBJ2-1 and V is TRBV12-3 or TRBV12-4; weak D call: TRBD2 (6 bases). Sequencing was done on a sample of PBMCs or a T cell subset sorted from them (not recorded which). The source is an adult woman who had mild COVID-19 (a few samples of this study predate the infection). Cell type and time point are not known. CDR3 in amino acids: CASSLGRSGYEQFF. Here the CDR3 DNA reads TGTGCCAGCAGTTTGGGGAGGTCCGGGTATGAGCAGTTCTTC.